The 24 T cell receptor beta chains reported below all come from one sample, sequenced in a study of beta chain features in type 1 diabetes. Whole-study findings and limits: The study found moderately but significantly shorter TCRB CDR3s in all four CD4+ subsets of Type 1 diabetes patients.

As every portion of the isolated RNA was reverse transcribed, the sequencing read expressed TCRB transcripts. Repertoires were generated with immunoSEQ multiplex PCR, while TCRdb's copy carries only in-frame clones and drops some. The sample shows 240,000 or so clones, about a fifth of them seen only once. No antigen has been assigned to these receptors. Sequenced sample: naive CD4+ T cells from blood. Receptors were obtained from a woman aged 40 to 50 with type 1 diabetes.

The chain joins TRBV7-2 to TRBJ2-7; D remains ambiguous. Germline CDR1 is SGHTA and CDR2 is FQGNSA. V was pared by 4 bases and J by 0 bases, with 13 bases between. The CDR3 is made up of 15 amino acids. Here the CDR3 DNA reads TGTGCCAGCAGCTCCAGCGCTAGTGCCTCCTACGAGCAGTACTTC. Translating gives CASSSSASASYEQYF.

The CDR3 sequence: CARVLAGGSYEQYF. In nucleotides, the CDR3 is TGTGCCAGAGTACTAGCGGGGGGGTCCTACGAGCAGTACTTC. This rearrangement joins TRBV25-1 to TRBJ2-7; 13 nucleotides line up with TRBD2. The ends lost 9 bases at V and 1 base at J; junction bases unmatched: 3. The germline gives CDR1 MGHDK, CDR2 SYGVNS. The CDR3 contains 14 residues.

V usage is TRBV18 and J usage is TRBJ2-7, with 7 bases identical to TRBD1. Germline CDR1 reads KGHSH; CDR2 reads LQKENI. CDR3 length: 16 amino acids. J lost 0 bases, V lost 5 bases, and 10 bases had no gene match. This CDR3 reads CASSALGTAASYEQYF. The CDR3, as DNA: TGTGCCAGCTCAGCCCTCGGGACAGCCGCCTCCTACGAGCAGTACTTC.

The chain links TRBV10-3 to TRBJ2-7, with TRBD2 identical over 8 bases. The junction had 10 bases not matched to a gene; V was cut back by 6 bases and J by 9 bases. CDR3 size: 13 residues. CDR1 and CDR2 from the germline V gene are ENHRY and SYGVKD. The CDR3 reads CAIRDLREGSQYF. The CDR3 DNA reads as TGTGCCATCAGGGACTTACGGGAGGGATCGCAGTACTTC.

This clone was found a few times. The chain links TRBV9 to TRBJ2-1; 10 bases agree with TRBD2. V lost 3 bases to trimming and J lost 10 bases; unmatched junction nucleotides: 10. This CDR3 comprises 15 residues. The V gene's germline CDR1 is SGDLS and CDR2 YYNGEE. The CDR3 region is CASSGRVAGGEEQFF. The CDR3 bases are TGTGCCAGCAGCGGACGAGTAGCGGGGGGAGAGGAGCAGTTCTTC. Complete variable domain (other parts from reference TRBV9 and TRBJ2-1): DSGVTQTPKHLITATGQRVTLRCSPRSGDLSVYWYQQSLDQGLQFLIQYYNGEERAKGNILERFSAQQFPDLHSELNLSSLELGDSALYFCASSGRVAGGEEQFFGPGTRLTVL.

In its sample, this clone was seen a few times. The J gene is TRBJ1-5, the V gene TRBV29-1; 8 bases are shared with TRBD1. Trimming cost V 8 bases and J 2 bases; bases outside gene matches: 8. The CDR3 runs 14 residues. In germline, CDR1 is SQVTM, CDR2 ANQGSEA. The CDR3 is CSIGQGEGNQPQHF. In DNA form, the CDR3 reads TGCAGCATAGGACAGGGAGAGGGCAATCAGCCCCAGCATTTT. The full variable domain, rest sourced from reference TRBV29-1 and TRBJ1-5, is SAVISQKPSRDICQRGTSLTIQCQVDSQVTMMFWYRQQPGQSLTLIATANQGSEATYESGFVIDKFPISRPNLTFSTLTVSNMSPEDSSIYLCSIGQGEGNQPQHFGDGTRLSIL.

The gene calls are TRBV4-3 and TRBJ1-4; 10 bases are shared with TRBD1. Trimming removed 7 bases from V and 6 bases from J; junction bases left unmatched: 8. The germline CDR1 and CDR2 sequences are LGHNA and YSLEER. The CDR3 spans 15 residues. The CDR3 sequence: CASTSGGTGDEKLFF. In DNA, the CDR3 is TGCGCCAGCACTTCGGGGGGGACAGGGGATGAAAAACTGTTTTTT.

The chain joins TRBV5-1 to TRBJ1-1; weak D call: TRBD1 (5 bases). CDR3 length equals 15 residues. Trimming removed 1 base from V and 1 base from J, with 11 bases in between. Germline V gene sequence: CDR1 SGHRS, CDR2 YFSETQ. The CDR3 DNA is TGCGCCAGCAGCTTGTGGCCCCAGGGGAACACTGAAGCTTTCTTT. The encoded protein is CASSLWPQGNTEAFF.

This clone was counted a few times. The gene calls are TRBV18 and TRBJ2-7; TRBD1 aligns across 7 bases. The CDR3 has 13 residues. The J segment lost 3 bases and the V segment lost 6 bases, leaving 5 bases of the junction unmatched. Germline V lookup: CDR1 KGHSH, CDR2 LQKENI. The CDR3 DNA follows: TGTGCCAGCTCGCTCGGGACAGACTACGAGCAGTACTTC. Translating it yields CASSLGTDYEQYF.

V and J are TRBV20-1 and TRBJ1-2, with D possibly matching TRBD1 (5 bases). Trimming shortened V by 8 bases and J by 5 bases, and 9 bases separated the two germline ends. Germline V gene data show CDR1 as DFQATT and CDR2 as SNEGSKA (reference sequence). CDR3 length: 10 residues. The CDR3 DNA sequence: TGCAGTCCCAAGGGGTATGGCTACACCTTC. Residues: CSPKGYGYTF.

CDR3 sequence (DNA): TGTGCCAGCAGCTTTACTAGCGGGAGTAGCACAGATACGCAGTATTTT. Its translation: CASSFTSGSSTDTQYF. V gene TRBV11-2 combines with J gene TRBJ2-3, with TRBD2 matching 11 bases. The CDR3 contains 16 residues. J gave up 0 bases and V 3 bases, and 2 bases lay outside the gene matches. In germline, CDR1 is SGHAT, CDR2 FQNNGV.

Only a few counts were recorded for this clone. This rearrangement joins TRBV4-3 to TRBJ2-6, with D perhaps matching TRBD1 (6 bases). V was clipped by 0 bases and J by 0 bases, with 15 bases between them. Germline loops: CDR1 LGHNA, CDR2 YSLEER. This CDR3 has 19 residues. The CDR3 nucleotides are TGCGCCAGCAGCCAAGAGTATCAGGGGTTTTTCTCTGGGGCCAACGTCCTGACTTTC. Protein product: CASSQEYQGFFSGANVLTF.

This chain uses TRBV5-1 with TRBJ2-7; 8 bases map to TRBD1. In germline, CDR1 is SGHRS, CDR2 YFSETQ. The CDR3 runs to 12 residues. After removal of 4 bases from V and 6 bases from J, the junction contained 3 bases not matched to a gene. This CDR3 is CASSLGQGEQYF. For the CDR3, the DNA is TGCGCCAGCAGCCTTGGACAGGGCGAGCAGTACTTC.

This clone was seen only a few times. The chain links TRBV29-1 to TRBJ2-5; TRBD2 is a possible D gene (5 bases). The V and J ends lost 3 bases and 2 bases respectively, with 13 bases between them. CDR3 size: 14 residues. Germline CDR1 is SQVTM and CDR2 is ANQGSEA. CDR3 sequence reads: CSVDRRAGQETQYF. The CDR3 nucleotides are TGCAGCGTTGATCGACGGGCGGGTCAAGAGACCCAGTACTTC.

The J gene is TRBJ1-4, the V gene TRBV2; possibly TRBD1 for D (5 bases). Trimming took 7 bases from V and 7 from J, leaving 13 bases between them. Germline lookup yields CDR1 SNHLY and CDR2 FYNNEI. This CDR3 has 13 residues. The CDR3 DNA follows: TGTGCCAGCACCCGGGGGGGAGTTGAAAAACTGTTTTTT. Amino acids: CASTRGGVEKLFF.

This clone was counted once. This CDR3 reads CASRYDREPQPQHF. The CDR3 bases are TGTGCCAGCAGATACGACAGGGAACCTCAGCCCCAGCATTTT. The J gene is TRBJ1-5, the V gene TRBV28; TRBD1 matches 7 bases. Losses at the gene ends were 6 bases for V and 6 bases for J; bases not matched to a gene: 8. Germline CDR1 MDHEN, CDR2 SYDVKM. There are 14 residues in the CDR3.

V usage is TRBV7-9 and J usage is TRBJ2-1, with TRBD2 matching 8 bases. The CDR3 consists of 15 residues. After removal of 3 bases from V and 3 bases from J, the junction contained 4 bases not matched to a gene. CDR1 SEHNR and CDR2 FQNEAQ come from the germline V gene (reference sequence). CDR3 protein: CASSFMAGGYNEQFF. The CDR3 nucleotides are TGTGCCAGCAGCTTTATGGCGGGGGGCTACAATGAGCAGTTCTTC.

This chain's CDR3 is CASSFSGGYNEQFF. As DNA, the CDR3 is TGTGCCAGCAGCTTTAGCGGAGGGTACAATGAGCAGTTCTTC. The chain combines TRBV9 with TRBJ2-1, with D possibly TRBD2 on 6 matching bases. The V and J ends lost 4 bases and 4 bases respectively, with 12 bases between them. CDR1 and CDR2 (germline): SGDLS, YYNGEE. The CDR3 sequence is 14 residues long.

In DNA form, the CDR3 reads TGTGCCAGTACTCGGACAGGGATGAACACTGAAGCTTTCTTT. Its translation: CASTRTGMNTEAFF. The chain links TRBV19 to TRBJ1-1, with 8 positions matching TRBD1. The V gene end was trimmed by 7 bases and the J gene end by 0 bases; junction bases not matched to a gene: 4. The CDR3 consists of 14 residues. Germline CDR1 and CDR2: LNHDA and SQIVND (reference sequence).

The CDR3 sequence: CASSATGENQPQHF. CDR3 nucleotide sequence: TGTGCCAGCAGCGCGACAGGCGAGAATCAGCCCCAGCATTTT. The V call is TRBV9, the J call TRBJ1-5; D possibly corresponds to TRBD1 (6 bases). In germline, CDR1 is SGDLS, CDR2 YYNGEE. The CDR3 has 14 residues. The V end was cut by 3 bases, the J end by 4 bases, with 11 bases between.

The chain recombines TRBV29-1 with TRBJ2-7; TRBD1 aligns across 7 bases. J was trimmed by 4 bases and V by 6 bases; bases with no gene match: 6. Germline CDR1 SQVTM, CDR2 ANQGSEA. The CDR3 is 12 amino acids. CDR3 amino acids: CSVTRDSYEQYF. The CDR3 DNA reads as TGCAGCGTCACACGGGACAGTTACGAGCAGTACTTC.

This clone has only a few counts. The chain employs TRBV30 and TRBJ1-2, with 8 bases that match TRBD1. The trim removed 0 bases at V and 6 bases at J, leaving 3 bases unmatched. Germline V lookup: CDR1 GTSNPN, CDR2 SVGIG (reference sequence). The CDR3 is made up of 13 amino acids. Here the CDR3 reads CAWSVTGGNGYTF. CDR3 coding DNA: TGTGCCTGGAGTGTAACAGGGGGAAATGGCTACACCTTC.

The chain links TRBV28 to TRBJ2-3, with a weak D call TRBD2 (5 bases). Trimming removed 4 bases at V and 4 bases at J, with 15 bases between. The germline V gene encodes CDR1 MDHEN and CDR2 SYDVKM. The CDR3 covers 15 residues. The CDR3 DNA reads as TGTGCCAGCAGTTCCCGGGAAGCCCGAGCAGATACGCAGTATTTT. Translating it yields CASSSREARADTQYF.

This chain connects TRBV7-9 to TRBJ2-3, with 12 bases lining up with TRBD2. V shed 2 bases and J 6 bases; nucleotides not matched to a gene: 9. This CDR3 has 17 amino acids. CDR1 is SEHNR, CDR2 FQNEAQ, per germline (reference sequence). The CDR3: CASSLYRTSGNIDTQYF. Here the CDR3 DNA reads TGTGCCAGCAGCTTATACAGGACTAGCGGGAACATCGATACGCAGTATTTT. Variable domain in full (rest from reference TRBV7-9 and TRBJ2-3): DTGVSQNPRHKITKRGQNVTFRCDPISEHNRLYWYRQTLGQGPEFLTYFQNEAQLEKSRLLSDRFSAERPKGSFSTLEIQRTEQGDSAMYLCASSLYRTSGNIDTQYFGPGTRLTVL.